Listed here are 3 T cell receptor beta chains from one sample, sequenced in a study of tumor-infiltrating lymphocytes in primary liver carcinoma. Germline DNA was also extracted, and blood RNA was taken from unsorted whole blood. The investigators made TCR beta cDNA from 400 to 500 ng total RNA, using a constant-region primer. Generation of the TCR beta libraries relied on three nested multiplex PCR rounds using slightly modified ARM-PCR. With TRBV1-TRBV30 forward primers and a C-beta reverse primer, the first two PCR rounds were run for roughly 10 cycles each. A single record per CDR3 protein comes from TCRdb applying MiXCR to the multiplex PCR reads. The repertoire includes approximately 310,000 distinct CDR3 sequences, approximately 60% of them detected once, and roughly 9% sits in the top ten. The specimen was peripheral blood. Source of these receptors: a man aged 35 to 55 with primary liver carcinoma and hepatitis B virus infection.

This clonotype has ten or more counts. The V gene is TRBV10-3, the J gene TRBJ1-4; 10 bases are shared with TRBD1. This CDR3 has 12 residues. CDR1 and CDR2 (germline): ENHRY, SYGVKD. With 8 bases clipped from V and 8 bases from J, the junction kept 2 bases outside the gene matches. The chain's CDR3 is CAIGQGEEKLFF. In DNA form, the CDR3 reads TGTGCCATCGGACAGGGGGAAGAAAAACTGTTTTTT.

The table lists this clonotype with a few counts. The chain recombines TRBV28 with TRBJ1-1; D call uncertain. This CDR3 is 15 amino acids long. V lost 4 bases, J lost 1 base, and 13 bases lay in between. Per the germline V gene, CDR1 is MDHEN and CDR2 is SYDVKM. The CDR3 nucleotides are TGTGCCAGCAGTTCAGGCGGCACAGCGAACACTGAAGCTTTCTTT. It specifies CASSSGGTANTEAFF.

In regard to this clonotype: Since no conserved phenylalanine or tryptophan closes the CDR3, a read error is the likely cause. The gene calls are TRBV11-2 and TRBJ2-2; D could derive from TRBD1 or TRBD2 (5 bases each). In germline, CDR1 is SGHAT, CDR2 FQNNGV. V was clipped by 7 bases and J by 8 bases, with 17 bases between them. The CDR3 is 14 residues long. In nucleotides, the CDR3 is TGTGCCAGCACCCCTGAGAACGGGGCAGGGGAGCTGTTTTCT. Amino acid sequence: CASTPENGAGELFS.